Below, 7 T cell receptor beta chains from the same sample are listed, as sequenced in a study of shared clonotypes between healthy human individuals. Produced via immunoSEQ multiplex PCR; TCRdb's table is partial and in-frame only. Of roughly 1,100,000 clones listed, under 80% are singletons. The specimen was memory CD4+ T cells sorted from blood. Subset: CD45RA-negative fraction. These receptors came from a man aged 18-30 years in good health.

This chain links TRBV11-2 with TRBJ2-1; D gene uncertain. The CDR3 totals 14 residues. The V gene's germline CDR1 is SGHAT and CDR2 FQNNGV. Trimming took off 4 bases at V and 6 bases at J, with 13 bases between the two ends. CDR3 residues: CASSSVLVANEQFF. CDR3 sequence (DNA): TGTGCCAGCAGCTCCGTTCTCGTAGCCAATGAGCAGTTCTTC.

The V gene is TRBV7-2, the J gene TRBJ2-1; D might be TRBD1 (6 bases). Germline V gives CDR1 SGHTA, CDR2 FQGNSA. V shed 1 base and J shed 7 bases, with 17 bases lying between them. The CDR3 covers 16 residues. CDR3 sequence reads: CASSLGGQGMVNEQFF. The CDR3 DNA reads TGTGCCAGCAGCTTAGGGGGGCAGGGAATGGTAAATGAGCAGTTCTTC. The entire variable domain, with the rest obtained from reference TRBV7-2 and TRBJ2-1, is as follows: GAGVSQSPSNKVTEKGKDVELRCDPISGHTALYWYRQSLGQGLEFLIYFQGNSAPDKSGLPSDRFSAERTGGSVSTLTIQRTQQEDSAVYLCASSLGGQGMVNEQFFGPGTRLTVL.

This chain connects TRBV5-1 to TRBJ2-5; possible D gene TRBD1, 5 bases. The germline gives CDR1 SGHRS, CDR2 YFSETQ. This CDR3 is 14 amino acids long. V was pared by 5 bases and J by 5 bases, with 16 bases between. In DNA form, the CDR3 reads TGCGCCAGCAGTCAAAGGTCTGGGGCGGAGACCCAGTACTTC. Translation gives CASSQRSGAETQYF.

This clone has a single count. The gene calls are TRBV4-3 and TRBJ1-4; possibly TRBD1 for D (5 bases). V was pared by 0 bases and J by 5 bases, with 13 bases between. CDR1 and CDR2 from the germline V gene are LGHNA and YSLEER. This CDR3 contains 16 residues. DNA of the CDR3: TGCGCCAGCAGCCAAGATTCGGGGACCTCGAATGAAAAACTGTTTTTT. Its protein is CASSQDSGTSNEKLFF.

This chain connects TRBV19 to TRBJ2-7, with 8 bases that match TRBD1. Germline V gene data show CDR1 as LNHDA and CDR2 as SQIVND (reference sequence). With V trimmed by 6 bases and J by 1 base, 14 bases remained unmatched. The CDR3 has 17 residues. This CDR3 reads CASSKRQGTASSYEQYF. The CDR3 DNA is TGTGCCAGTAGCAAAAGACAGGGGACCGCGAGTTCCTACGAGCAGTACTTC.

V is TRBV7-8 and J is TRBJ1-2; TRBD1 is a possible D gene (6 bases). This CDR3 contains 17 residues. Germline CDR1 SGHVS, CDR2 FQNEAQ. V was shortened by 5 bases and J by 2 bases, with 21 bases between the two germline ends. The CDR3 DNA reads TGTGCCAGCAGCCAAGGGGCAGGGGCAGGAATGAACTATGGCTACACCTTC. Amino acid sequence: CASSQGAGAGMNYGYTF.

The chain carries TRBV23-1 and TRBJ2-7; D is possibly TRBD1 (6 bases). TRBV23-1 is classed as an ORF, of uncertain function. The V end lost 4 bases, the J end lost 1 base, and 11 bases lay between the germline ends. The CDR3 consists of 14 residues. The CDR3 protein is CASSLGQSSYEQYF. The CDR3 nucleotides read TGCGCCAGCAGTCTCGGACAGTCGTCCTACGAGCAGTACTTC.